This T cell receptor beta chain was observed in a study of T cells in Graves' hyperthyroidism and ophthalmopathy. Template material for amplifying TCR beta CDR3 regions consisted of RNA transcripts. With the HTBI primer set, the TCR CDR3 went through a first round of RT-PCR. One entry per CDR3 protein results from TCRdb running MiXCR on the multiplex PCR reads. The profile shows about 530,000 distinct CDR3 sequences, 17% of them singletons. CDR1 MNHNS and CDR2 SASEGT come from the germline V gene. This CDR3 is 17 amino acids long. J lost 1 base, V lost 6 bases, and 11 bases had no gene match. Sequencing used blood. The source of this sequence is a woman aged 18-29 years with Graves' ophthalmopathy. The chain uses TRBV6-1 and TRBJ1-3; 8 positions agree with TRBD1. The CDR3 DNA sequence: TGTGCCAGCAGCCATGGACAGGGTGAGGCGTCTGGAAACACCATATATTTT. This gives the protein CASSHGQGEASGNTIYF.